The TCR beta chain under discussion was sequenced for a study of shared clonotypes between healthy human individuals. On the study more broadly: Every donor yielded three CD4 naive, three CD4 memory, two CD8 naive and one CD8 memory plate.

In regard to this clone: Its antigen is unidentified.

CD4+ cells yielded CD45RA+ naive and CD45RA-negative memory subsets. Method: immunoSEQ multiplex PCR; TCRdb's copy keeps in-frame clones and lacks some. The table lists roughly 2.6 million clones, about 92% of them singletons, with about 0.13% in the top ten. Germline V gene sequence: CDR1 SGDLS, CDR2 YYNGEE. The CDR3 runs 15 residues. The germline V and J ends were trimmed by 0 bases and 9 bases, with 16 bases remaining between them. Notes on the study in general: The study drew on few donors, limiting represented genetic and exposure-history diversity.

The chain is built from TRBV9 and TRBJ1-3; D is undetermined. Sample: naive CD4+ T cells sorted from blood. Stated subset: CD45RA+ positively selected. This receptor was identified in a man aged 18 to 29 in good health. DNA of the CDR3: TGTGCCAGCAGCGTAGCATCGAACGCGGGTTCCACCATATATTTT. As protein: CASSVASNAGSTIYF.